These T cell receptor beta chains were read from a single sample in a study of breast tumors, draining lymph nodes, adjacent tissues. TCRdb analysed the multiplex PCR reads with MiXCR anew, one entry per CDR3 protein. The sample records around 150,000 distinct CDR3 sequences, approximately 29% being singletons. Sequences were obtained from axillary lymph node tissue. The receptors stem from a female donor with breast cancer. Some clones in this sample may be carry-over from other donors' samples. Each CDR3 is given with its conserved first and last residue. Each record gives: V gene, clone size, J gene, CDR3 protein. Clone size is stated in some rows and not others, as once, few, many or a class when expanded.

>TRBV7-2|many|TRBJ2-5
CASRVSYQETQYF
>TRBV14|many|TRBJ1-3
CASSALRASGNTIYF
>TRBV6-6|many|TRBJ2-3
CASSALRKGDTQYF
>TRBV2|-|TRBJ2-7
CASSRAGGGYEQYF
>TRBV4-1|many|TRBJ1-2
CASSVRDRLGYTF
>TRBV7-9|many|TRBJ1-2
CASSLRGEADGYTF
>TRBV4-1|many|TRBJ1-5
CASSLGPGNQPQHF
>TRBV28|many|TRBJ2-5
CASSLYGRGVLETQYF
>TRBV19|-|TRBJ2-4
CASSIGEAKNIQYF
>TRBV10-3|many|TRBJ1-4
CAIRAEGKGEKLFF
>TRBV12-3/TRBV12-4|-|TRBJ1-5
CTSRFTDGPNQPQHF
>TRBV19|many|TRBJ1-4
CASTRSGASEKLFF
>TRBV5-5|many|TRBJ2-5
CASSLPTGQETQYF
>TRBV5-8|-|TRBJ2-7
CASSLWYAQYF
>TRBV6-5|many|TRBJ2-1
CASRSSGSYNEQFF
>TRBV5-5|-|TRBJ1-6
CASRPTQAFNSPPHF
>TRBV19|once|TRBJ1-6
CASMGATNSPLHF
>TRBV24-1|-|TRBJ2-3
CATSDSTDTQYF
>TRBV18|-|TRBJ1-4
CASSADRGQYEKLFF
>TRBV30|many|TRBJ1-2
CAWKKTPERIYGYTF
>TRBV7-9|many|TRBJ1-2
CASSRIGGGIPKANYGYTF